This entry is about one TCR beta chain. The PCR had 60 Vbeta and 13 Jbeta primers. Clones were sequenced by immunoSEQ multiplex PCR, and TCRdb holds only the in-frame ones, with some missing. The table includes hundreds of thousands of clones, 82% detected once. The ends lost 1 base at V and 4 bases at J; junction bases unmatched: 8. The CDR3 loop spans 16 amino acids. The germline V gene encodes CDR1 SEHNR and CDR2 FQNEAQ (reference sequence). The record originates from a study of cytomegalovirus exposure and HLA in healthy donors. This sequence was found in a man aged 35-49 years in good health and CMV-seropositive. V and J are TRBV7-9 and TRBJ2-7, with 9 positions matching TRBD2. Sequenced sample: PBMCs. The CDR3 coding sequence is TGTGCCAGCAGCTTAGTGGCTAGCGGGACTGATTACGAGCAGTACTTC. Protein sequence: CASSLVASGTDYEQYF.